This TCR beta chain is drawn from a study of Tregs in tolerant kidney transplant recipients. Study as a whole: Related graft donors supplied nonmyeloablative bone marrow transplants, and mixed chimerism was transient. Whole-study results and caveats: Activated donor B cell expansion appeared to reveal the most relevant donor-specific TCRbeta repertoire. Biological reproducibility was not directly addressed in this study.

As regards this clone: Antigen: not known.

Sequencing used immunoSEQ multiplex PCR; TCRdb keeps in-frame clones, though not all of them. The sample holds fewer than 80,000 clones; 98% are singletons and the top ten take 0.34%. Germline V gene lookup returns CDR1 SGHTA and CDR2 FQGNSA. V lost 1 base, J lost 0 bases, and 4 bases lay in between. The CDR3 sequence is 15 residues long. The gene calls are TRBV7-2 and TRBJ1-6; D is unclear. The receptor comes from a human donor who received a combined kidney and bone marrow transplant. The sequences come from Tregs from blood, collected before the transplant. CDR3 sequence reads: CASSLGSSYNSPLHF. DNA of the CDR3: TGTGCCAGCAGCTTAGGTAGCTCCTATAATTCACCCCTCCACTTT.